The sequence of this T cell receptor beta chain was determined in a study of T-cell memory formation after mild COVID-19. Findings of the study overall: Second-wave clones that peaked on day 37 lacked confirmed SARS-CoV-2 specificity.

TCRalpha and TCRbeta libraries used 5'RACE with constant-segment primers and UMIs. In TCRdb, the 5' RACE reads were re-called with MiXCR into one record per CDR3 protein. Here the sample spans 150,000 to 200,000 distinct CDR3 sequences, 20% to 25% being singletons. A remark on this clonotype: Its antigen is as yet unknown.

The CDR3 runs 15 residues. With V trimmed by 3 bases and J by 2 bases, 5 bases remained unmatched. The receptor comes from an adult woman who had mild COVID-19 (a few samples of this study predate the infection). Cell type and time point are not known. The specimen was PBMCs or a T cell subset sorted from them (not recorded which). J is TRBJ2-3 and V is TRBV12-3 or TRBV12-4, with 7 bases aligning to TRBD1. This CDR3 is CASSFPGTDTDTQYF. CDR3 coding DNA: TGTGCCAGCAGTTTCCCAGGGACAGACACAGATACGCAGTATTTT.